What follows is one T cell receptor beta chain and its context. There are a few counts of this clonotype. The clone's antigen remains unknown. No per-base quality is available; no much larger clone lies one base away. These data are taken from a study of T-cell reconstitution after alpha-beta-depleted transplantation in children (dated by TCRdb to about 2016). In terms of the full investigation: Using TCR repertoire profiling, the study followed T-cell immune reconstitution in a quantitative way in children after TCRalphabeta/CD19-depleted allogeneic hematopoietic cell transplantation.

Including cysteine and phenylalanine, the CDR3 has 14 amino acids. The DNA shown is the 42-base CDR3, in frame from base 1. CDR1 and CDR2 (DFQATT, SNEGSKA) derive from the germline V gene (reference sequence). Relative to germline, V is 6 bases shorter and J is 4 bases shorter, with 13 bases between their ends. In light of the paper, this sample's treatment or condition label describes: allogeneic hematopoietic cell transplantation with graft depleted of TCRalphabeta T cells and CD19 B cells. TCRalphabeta/CD19-depleted allogeneic hematopoietic cell grafts were given to the transplant recipients, all of whom were children. The library was made by PCR. Sequencer: Illumina HiSeq 2500. Molecular barcoding was employed in the preparation of TCR libraries, with unique molecular identifiers being used to normalize TCRbeta repertoire quantification. The public reads were quality trimmed at Q25 with fastp and then assembled into clones with MiXCR by TCRdb, keeping productive beta chains. All rows with the same CDR3 protein become a single entry with the most common DNA and genes. The sample records 90,000 to 150,000 distinct CDR3 sequences, 20% to 25% of which are singletons. The ten biggest clones cover approximately 10% of the sample.

Overall study results and their limits: Over the following months the frequencies of hyperexpanded clones went down, and after one year T-cell counts and TCRbeta diversity were mostly credited to newly produced T cells. The apparently early alphabetaT-cell count recovery about two months after transplant was reportedly dependent on only several hundred rapidly expanded clones derived from non-depleted graft cells. In some patients, high TCRbeta diversity at day 60 was attributed to recipient T cells and intrathymic progenitors that had survived conditioning.

The chain was built from TRBV20-1 and TRBJ2-6, with the identity of the D gene unclear. The input for sequencing was PBMCs, mostly from graft donor cells, taken 180 days after TCRalphabeta/CD19-depleted stem cell transplant. This receptor was identified in a male patient between 2 and 10 years old who had a stem cell transplant for chronic granulomatous disease, so the T cells may come from the graft donor. The CDR3 protein sequence reads: CSAPLDRGANVLTF. The DNA sequence is as follows: TGCAGTGCCCCGCTGGACCGAGGGGCCAACGTCCTGACTTTC.